Below are 24 T cell receptor beta chains sequenced from a single sample in a study of blood T cell repertoires in COVID-19. Assay: immunoSEQ multiplex PCR; the TCRdb copy retains only in-frame clones and omits some. The sample lists some 320,000 clones, roughly 89% seen once, with approximately 2.9% in the top ten. Sequences were obtained from PBMCs or T cells enriched from blood (not recorded which). The origin of the receptors is a woman aged 45-59 years who had been exposed to COVID-19.

The chain has TRBV5-6 and TRBJ1-2; possibly TRBD1 for D (5 bases). The germline gives CDR1 SGHDT, CDR2 YYEEEE. The CDR3 is made up of 14 amino acids. Trimming took 3 bases from V and 4 from J, leaving 13 bases between them. The chain's CDR3 is CASSSDGRGYGYTF. DNA of the CDR3: TGTGCCAGCAGCTCGGACGGGAGGGGCTATGGCTACACCTTC.

The rearrangement joins TRBV5-6 to TRBJ2-1; 12 positions agree with TRBD2. V was clipped by 4 bases and J by 9 bases; unmatched bases: 8. This CDR3 is 15 amino acids long. Germline CDR1 is SGHDT and CDR2 is YYEEEE. CDR3 loop: CASSVTSGGIGEQFF. In nucleotides, the CDR3 is TGTGCCAGCAGCGTGACTAGCGGGGGAATCGGTGAGCAGTTCTTC.

The rearrangement uses TRBV14 and TRBJ2-7, with 7 bases matching TRBD1. Germline CDR1 reads SGHDN; CDR2 reads FVKESK. The CDR3 covers 14 residues. V lost 0 bases to trimming and J lost 4 bases; unmatched junction nucleotides: 3. The CDR3 here is CASSQEPGGYEQYF. The CDR3 DNA sequence: TGTGCCAGCAGCCAAGAACCAGGGGGATACGAGCAGTACTTC. Full variable domain (rest looked up from reference TRBV14 and TRBJ2-7): EAGVTQFPSHSVIEKGQTVTLRCDPISGHDNLYWYRRVMGKEIKFLLHFVKESKQDESGMPNNRFLAERTGGTYSTLKVQPAELEDSGVYFCASSQEPGGYEQYFGPGTRLTVT.

V gene TRBV7-2 combines with J gene TRBJ1-3; 9 bases match TRBD1. Germline V CDR1 and CDR2: SGHTA, FQGNSA. The CDR3 runs to 16 residues. J gave up 4 bases and V 5 bases, and 9 bases lay outside the gene matches. The CDR3 DNA reads as TGTGCCAGCAGCCACCTTGGGACAGGGCTAGGAAACACCATATATTTT. It encodes CASSHLGTGLGNTIYF.

The gene calls are TRBV29-1 and TRBJ2-7; 7 nucleotides align to TRBD1. Germline V gene data show CDR1 as SQVTM and CDR2 as ANQGSEA. Unmatched junction bases numbered 12, after V lost 7 bases and J lost 6 bases. The CDR3 totals 13 residues. This CDR3 reads CSANDRVLSEQYF. In nucleotides, the CDR3 is TGCAGCGCAAACGACAGGGTACTTTCCGAGCAGTACTTC.

J is TRBJ1-4 and V is TRBV28, with 9 nucleotides matching TRBD1. The CDR3 has 18 residues. CDR1 and CDR2 (germline): MDHEN, SYDVKM. With V trimmed by 2 bases and J by 0 bases, 7 bases remained unmatched. This CDR3 is CASSLTQGAFPTNEKLFF. The CDR3 nucleotides are TGTGCCAGCAGTTTAACACAGGGGGCATTTCCAACTAATGAAAAACTGTTTTTT.

The chain joins TRBV9 to TRBJ2-7; 8 bases align to TRBD1. Trimming removed 5 bases from V and 1 base from J; junction bases left unmatched: 8. CDR1 is SGDLS and CDR2 is YYNGEE in the germline V gene. The CDR3 runs to 15 residues. The CDR3 spells CASSRSTGGSYEQYF. The CDR3 region has the DNA TGTGCCAGCAGTCGCTCAACAGGGGGGTCCTACGAGCAGTACTTC.

This chain joins TRBV30 and TRBJ2-5; D might be TRBD1 (6 bases). This CDR3 has 13 amino acids. Germline-derived CDR1 and CDR2 are GTSNPN and SVGIG (reference sequence). Trimming removed 5 bases at V and 4 bases at J, with 14 bases between. CDR3 region: CAWEPGQGETQYF. The CDR3 DNA follows: TGTGCCTGGGAACCGGGACAAGGAGAGACCCAGTACTTC.

The CDR3 region has the DNA TGTGCCAGCAGATACTGGACAGCAATCTTCTCCTACGAGCAGTACTTC. Its translation: CASRYWTAIFSYEQYF. The V gene is TRBV6-4, the J gene TRBJ2-7, with a possible D match to TRBD1 (6 bases). V dropped 6 bases and J dropped 0 bases, with 18 bases sitting between them. This CDR3 comprises 16 residues. In germline, CDR1 is MRHNA, CDR2 SNTAGT.

The chain joins TRBV9 to TRBJ2-3; 7 bases are shared with TRBD1. Germline loops: CDR1 SGDLS, CDR2 YYNGEE. Trimming cost V 4 bases and J 0 bases; bases outside gene matches: 5. This CDR3 comprises 15 residues. In nucleotides, the CDR3 is TGTGCCAGCAGCCCCCGACAGGGAAGCACAGATACGCAGTATTTT. Residues: CASSPRQGSTDTQYF.

This clone appeared a few times. The J gene is TRBJ1-5, the V gene TRBV11-2; a possible D gene is TRBD1 (6 bases). V lost 0 bases and J 2 bases, leaving 8 bases between the germline ends. The CDR3 loop spans 15 amino acids. CDR1 and CDR2 (germline): SGHAT, FQNNGV. The CDR3 nucleotides read TGTGCCAGCAGCTTAGACAGGGGTCGCAATCAGCCCCAGCATTTT. Encoded protein: CASSLDRGRNQPQHF.

V usage is TRBV7-9 and J usage is TRBJ1-3, with a possible D match to TRBD1 (6 bases). Between the trimmed V and J ends, which lost 5 bases and 0 bases, there was a span of 14 bases. The CDR3 totals 16 residues. Germline CDR1 and CDR2: SEHNR and FQNEAQ (reference sequence). CDR3: CASSPQRQVSGNTIYF. The CDR3 DNA sequence: TGTGCCAGCAGCCCCCAACGACAGGTCTCTGGAAACACCATATATTTT. The variable domain in full, completed from reference TRBV7-9 and TRBJ1-3, reads DTGVSQNPRHKITKRGQNVTFRCDPISEHNRLYWYRQTLGQGPEFLTYFQNEAQLEKSRLLSDRFSAERPKGSFSTLEIQRTEQGDSAMYLCASSPQRQVSGNTIYFGEGSWLTVV.

The V call is TRBV6-5, the J call TRBJ2-1, with 9 bases that match TRBD1. The germline gives CDR1 MNHEY, CDR2 SVGAGI. The CDR3 runs 15 residues. V trimming: 5 bases; J trimming: 5 bases; junction bases outside the gene matches: 7. The CDR3 spells CASSPGQGTDNEQFF. The CDR3 nucleotides read TGTGCCAGCAGTCCAGGACAGGGGACTGACAATGAGCAGTTCTTC.

The V and J genes are TRBV21-1 and TRBJ2-2; the DNA was not used to check the table's D call, TRBD2. TRBV21-1 is marked as a pseudogene. This CDR3 spans 16 amino acids. The CDR3 protein is CASSKGKGANTGELFF. CDR3 in DNA: TGTGCCAGCAGCAAGGGGAAGGGAGCAAACACCGGGGAGCTGTTTTTT.

Only a few counts were recorded for this clone. Here the CDR3 reads CASSSRDYIGGTQYF. CDR3 DNA sequence: TGTGCCAGCAGCTCAAGGGACTACATCGGGGGGACCCAGTACTTC. The chain uses TRBV7-9 and TRBJ2-5; 7 positions match TRBD2. CDR3 length equals 15 residues. Germline V gene data show CDR1 as SEHNR and CDR2 as FQNEAQ (reference sequence). The junction had 12 bases not matched to a gene; V was cut back by 4 bases and J by 7 bases.

The rearrangement joins TRBV7-6 to TRBJ1-1; no reliable D call. This CDR3 has 15 amino acids. Germline CDR1 is SGHVS and CDR2 is FNYEAQ. V was trimmed by 2 bases and J by 2 bases, leaving 12 bases between them. The CDR3 loop is CASSLRYSINTEAFF. The CDR3 DNA follows: TGTGCCAGCAGCTTACGTTACAGTATTAACACTGAAGCTTTCTTT.

The V and J genes are TRBV5-1 and TRBJ2-2; a weak D match, TRBD1 (6 bases). The germline V and J ends were trimmed by 3 bases and 7 bases, with 16 bases remaining between them. The CDR3 spans 15 residues. The germline V gene has CDR1 SGHRS and CDR2 YFSETQ. The CDR3 region has the DNA TGCGCCAGCAGCTCCACGGGACATGAGGACGGGGAGCTGTTTTTT. This translates into CASSSTGHEDGELFF.

This rearrangement joins TRBV5-1 to TRBJ2-7; D ambiguous. The CDR3 spans 15 residues. Germline V gene data show CDR1 as SGHRS and CDR2 as YFSETQ. Trimming removed 4 bases from V and 1 base from J, with 15 bases in between. This CDR3 is CASSPPGAASYEQYF. The CDR3 nucleotides are TGCGCCAGCAGCCCCCCTGGAGCCGCGTCCTACGAGCAGTACTTC.

The gene calls are TRBV27 and TRBJ1-4; D ambiguous. The length of the CDR3 is 15 residues. CDR1 MNHEY and CDR2 SMNVEV come from the germline V gene (reference sequence). V lost 1 base, J lost 0 bases, and 6 bases lay in between. The CDR3 region has the DNA TGTGCCAGCAGTTTATTGGCAGCAACTAATGAAAAACTGTTTTTT. It encodes CASSLLAATNEKLFF.

The V call is TRBV5-8, the J call TRBJ1-4; D may be TRBD1 (5 bases). Trimming took 4 bases from V and 2 from J, leaving 15 bases between them. CDR3 length equals 16 residues. Germline values: CDR1 SGHTS, CDR2 YDEGEE. The CDR3 DNA is TGTGCCAGCAGCATACGGGACTTCTTCACTAATGAAAAACTGTTTTTT. It encodes CASSIRDFFTNEKLFF.

V is TRBV5-1 and J is TRBJ2-1; 7 bases are a match to TRBD1. In germline, CDR1 is SGHRS, CDR2 YFSETQ. V was clipped by 3 bases and J by 7 bases; unmatched bases: 4. The CDR3 has 13 amino acids. The CDR3 is CASSSGQLNEQFF. CDR3 nucleotide sequence: TGCGCCAGCAGCTCGGGACAGCTTAATGAGCAGTTCTTC.

The chain combines TRBV14 with TRBJ2-3; weak D call: TRBD2 (5 bases). The V gene lost 3 bases and the J gene lost 4 bases, with 17 bases spanning the gap. This CDR3 is built from 16 residues. CDR1 SGHDN and CDR2 FVKESK come from the germline V gene. The CDR3 region is CASSHLLGVTADTQYF. CDR3 nucleotide sequence: TGTGCCAGCAGCCACTTATTGGGAGTTACGGCAGATACGCAGTATTTT.

V and J are TRBV2 and TRBJ2-2, with 11 bases identical to TRBD1. The ends lost 6 bases at V and 5 bases at J; junction bases unmatched: 8. The CDR3 is 16 residues long. Germline assignment: CDR1 SNHLY and CDR2 FYNNEI. The CDR3 region is CASSLPGQGGTGELFF. The DNA of the CDR3 is TGTGCCAGCAGCCTCCCGGGACAGGGGGGTACCGGGGAGCTGTTTTTT.

This clone has only a few counts. The V and J genes are TRBV6-5 and TRBJ1-6; D gene uncertain. From germline, CDR1 is MNHEY and CDR2 SVGAGI. V lost 6 bases and J 3 bases, leaving 6 bases between the germline ends. There are 13 residues in the CDR3. CDR3 sequence: CASSANYNSPLHF. The CDR3, as DNA: TGTGCCAGCAGCGCTAACTATAATTCACCCCTCCACTTT.